One sample yielded the 21 T cell receptor beta chains listed below, sequenced in a study of T cells in Graves' hyperthyroidism and ophthalmopathy (dated by TCRdb to the late 2010s). Library preparation was by multiplex PCR. The sequencer listed for this sample is Illumina HiSeq 2000. Amplification of TCR beta CDR3 regions was carried out from RNA transcripts. A first-round RT-PCR of the TCR CDR3 used the HTBI primer set with the Qiagen OneStep RT-PCR kit. Starting from the raw public reads, TCRdb applied fastp trimming at Q25, assembled clones with MiXCR and retained in-frame beta chains. Rows are combined by CDR3 protein, so each entry shows the most common genes and DNA. In all, the sample holds about 360,000 distinct CDR3 sequences, and 13% of those were seen once. The ten largest clones capture over 8.5% of the sample. Input material: blood. Every receptor here comes from a woman younger than 35 with Graves' hyperthyroidism.

In this sample, this clonotype turned up many times. The chain carries TRBV9 and TRBJ2-1; D unclear. From germline, CDR1 is SGDLS and CDR2 YYNGEE. This CDR3 has 14 amino acids. Trimming cost V 4 bases and J 2 bases, with 10 bases left between them. The CDR3 DNA sequence: TGTGCCAGCAGCCTGACCGTCACCTACAATGAGCAGTTCTTC. Residues: CASSLTVTYNEQFF.

The table lists this clonotype with many counts. The chain links TRBV7-8 to TRBJ2-7, with a weak D call TRBD2 (5 bases). The germline CDR1 and CDR2 sequences are SGHVS and FQNEAQ. Trimming cost V 1 base and J 2 bases, with 9 bases left between them. The CDR3 totals 14 residues. The CDR3 DNA reads TGTGCCAGCAGCTTAGTGGCGGGCCCCTACGAGCAGTACTTC. As protein: CASSLVAGPYEQYF.

This clonotype was seen ten or more times. Written as DNA, the CDR3 is TGCGCCAGCAGCTTGGTTGAGGAAATGAACACTGAAGCTTTCTTT. This gives the protein CASSLVEEMNTEAFF. The rearrangement uses TRBV5-1 and TRBJ1-1; D not certain. The ends were cut back, 0 bases at V and 0 bases at J, with 9 bases in the middle. There are 15 residues in the CDR3. The germline CDR1 and CDR2 sequences are SGHRS and YFSETQ. The entire variable domain, with the rest obtained from reference TRBV5-1 and TRBJ1-1, is as follows: KAGVTQTPRYLIKTRGQQVTLSCSPISGHRSVSWYQQTPGQGLQFLFEYFSETQRNKGNFPGRFSGRQFSNSRSEMNVSTLELGDSALYLCASSLVEEMNTEAFFGQGTRLTVV.

The chain uses TRBV5-1 and TRBJ1-1; 9 bases line up with TRBD1. The CDR3 extends over 17 amino acids. Per germline, CDR1 SGHRS and CDR2 YFSETQ. Germline trimming cut 0 bases from V and 6 bases from J; bases unmatched to any gene: 12. The CDR3 DNA follows: TGCGCCAGCAGCTTGGCTCTATTGGACAGGGGTCGCGCTGAAGCTTTCTTT. Translation gives CASSLALLDRGRAEAFF.

This clonotype was recorded many times. V usage is TRBV3-1 and J usage is TRBJ2-1, with 8 positions matching TRBD1. V shed 0 bases, J shed 7 bases, and the junction held 8 bases outside the gene matches. This CDR3 has 16 residues. From germline, CDR1 is LGHDT and CDR2 YNNKEL (reference sequence). CDR3: CASSQDSTGARNEQFF. The CDR3 DNA follows: TGTGCCAGCAGCCAAGATTCGACAGGGGCGCGGAATGAGCAGTTCTTC.

In regard to this clonotype: A junction end diverges from the germline sequence, so it may reflect a read error. The J gene is TRBJ1-4, the V gene TRBV7-9; maybe TRBD1 (6 bases). There are 14 residues in the CDR3. CDR1 SEHNR and CDR2 FQNEAQ come from the germline V gene (reference sequence). Here the CDR3 reads CASRKGDTTEKLFF. In DNA form, the CDR3 reads TGTGCCAGCAGGAAGGGGGACACTACTGAAAAACTGTTTTTT.

At least ten counts were recorded for this clonotype. The chain combines TRBV20-1 with TRBJ1-2, with D possibly matching TRBD1 (6 bases). The CDR3 contains 13 residues. The V and J ends lost 1 base and 10 bases respectively, with 16 bases between them. The germline V gene encodes CDR1 DFQATT and CDR2 SNEGSKA (reference sequence). The CDR3 spells CSARVAGASAYTF. The CDR3 DNA reads as TGCAGTGCTAGAGTGGCAGGGGCTTCGGCCTACACCTTC.

This clonotype was observed at least ten times. The rearrangement joins TRBV7-2 to TRBJ1-2; D gene unclear. CDR3 length: 17 amino acids. V lost 3 bases to trimming and J lost 0 bases, with 17 bases between them. Germline V gene data show CDR1 as SGHTA and CDR2 as FQGNSA. CDR3 in DNA: TGTGCCAGCAGCTTTGGTTTTTGGGCAGGAGCTAACTATGGCTACACCTTC. It codes for CASSFGFWAGANYGYTF.

This clonotype has ten or more counts. The chain uses TRBV13 and TRBJ2-3, with D possibly being TRBD2 (6 bases). Germline V gene lookup returns CDR1 PRHDT and CDR2 FYEKMQ (reference sequence). V dropped 5 bases and J dropped 4 bases, with 19 bases sitting between them. The CDR3 contains 16 residues. The CDR3 loop is CASSEPGRRVADTQYF. Here the CDR3 DNA reads TGTGCCAGCAGCGAACCCGGGAGAAGAGTCGCAGATACGCAGTATTTT.

This clonotype was counted at least ten times. The rearrangement joins TRBV20-1 to TRBJ1-5; D may be TRBD1 (6 bases). CDR3 size: 16 residues. Trimming stripped 0 bases from V and 1 base from J, with 13 bases between. CDR1 is DFQATT and CDR2 is SNEGSKA in the germline V gene (reference sequence). This chain's CDR3 is CSARDEGVRSNQPQHF. DNA for the CDR3: TGCAGTGCTAGAGATGAGGGGGTGAGGAGCAATCAGCCCCAGCATTTT.

This clonotype was detected only a few times. V and J are TRBV7-9 and TRBJ2-3; tentative D call: TRBD1 (5 bases). V lost 7 bases, J lost 1 base, and 12 bases lay in between. CDR1 and CDR2 from the germline V gene are SEHNR and FQNEAQ (reference sequence). The CDR3 is 14 amino acids. The CDR3 DNA reads TGTGCCAGCAAGTTGTACAGGCGCACAGATACGCAGTATTTT. Amino acids: CASKLYRRTDTQYF.

In the case of this clonotype: The junction departs from germline at one end; a sequencing error may be responsible. V and J are TRBV6-1 and TRBJ1-1; maybe TRBD1 (6 bases). Germline CDR1 is MNHNS and CDR2 is SASEGT. The CDR3 runs 13 residues. The CDR3: CGSIATGRTEAFF. CDR3 sequence (DNA): TGCGGCAGCATCGCAACAGGGAGAACTGAAGCTTTCTTT.

Only a few counts were recorded for this clonotype. The chain has TRBV20-1 and TRBJ2-1; TRBD2 is a possible D gene (6 bases). This CDR3 region has 15 residues. Germline-derived CDR1 and CDR2 are DFQATT and SNEGSKA (reference sequence). Trimming cost V 4 bases and J 2 bases, with 15 bases left between them. The CDR3 nucleotides read TGCAGTGCTATCCCTCGGCGGGGTCCCTACAATGAGCAGTTCTTC. Translation gives CSAIPRRGPYNEQFF.

This clonotype occurred many times. This chain joins TRBV11-2 and TRBJ2-7; D gene unclear. Trimming pared 1 base from V and 5 bases from J, leaving 9 bases between. The CDR3 spans 13 residues. Germline-derived CDR1 and CDR2 are SGHAT and FQNNGV. The CDR3 DNA sequence: TGTGCCAGCAGCTTAGGGCAAGGAAACGAGCAGTACTTC. Its translation: CASSLGQGNEQYF.

There are many counts of this clonotype. This chain connects TRBV19 to TRBJ2-5; D ambiguous. CDR1 is LNHDA, CDR2 SQIVND, per germline (reference sequence). Trimming removed 5 bases from V and 3 bases from J, with 10 bases in between. The CDR3 contains 13 residues. CDR3 bases: TGTGCCAGTAGTTGGTCCAAGGAAGAGACCCAGTACTTC. It specifies CASSWSKEETQYF.

At least ten counts were recorded for this clonotype. The gene calls are TRBV7-2 and TRBJ2-5; 8 bases match TRBD1. V shed 3 bases and J 4 bases; nucleotides not matched to a gene: 4. The CDR3 is 14 residues long. The V gene's germline CDR1 is SGHTA and CDR2 FQGNSA. This chain's CDR3 is CASSFGQGRETQYF. As DNA, the CDR3 is TGTGCCAGCAGCTTCGGACAGGGCAGAGAGACCCAGTACTTC.

This clonotype was counted once. This chain joins TRBV19 and TRBJ2-5; D not certain. The germline V gene has CDR1 LNHDA and CDR2 SQIVND (reference sequence). The CDR3 is 15 residues long. Trimming stripped 6 bases from V and 4 bases from J, with 18 bases between. The CDR3 DNA reads as TGTGCCAGTAGAGAACCGGGCCAAGGAAGAGAGACCCAGTACTTC. Its protein is CASREPGQGRETQYF.

In DNA, the CDR3 is TGTGCCAGCAGTTACGCGGGGTTGACTGAAGCTTTCTTT. Its translation: CASSYAGLTEAFF. This chain joins TRBV6-2 or TRBV6-3 and TRBJ1-1; D remains ambiguous. The germline gives CDR1 MNHEY, CDR2 SVGEGT. The CDR3 sequence is 13 residues long. V lost 2 bases to trimming and J lost 5 bases, with 9 bases between them.

This clonotype was seen many times. The chain has TRBV18 and TRBJ1-5; no reliable D call. V was clipped by 1 base and J by 1 base, with 2 bases between them. Germline V gives CDR1 KGHSH, CDR2 LQKENI. The CDR3 contains 13 residues. The CDR3 spells CASSPRSNQPQHF. The CDR3 region has the DNA TGTGCCAGCTCACCACGGAGCAATCAGCCCCAGCATTTT.

This clonotype was detected many times. V and J are TRBV2 and TRBJ1-4, with a possible D match to TRBD1 (5 bases). Germline loops: CDR1 SNHLY, CDR2 FYNNEI. V lost 1 base and J 11 bases, leaving 20 bases between the germline ends. The CDR3 is 16 amino acids. The CDR3 sequence: CASSEETGGGVGKLFF. CDR3 sequence (DNA): TGTGCCAGCAGTGAAGAAACAGGCGGAGGGGTCGGGAAACTGTTTTTT.

In its sample, this clonotype was seen many times. The rearrangement links TRBV6-1 to TRBJ2-5; D not certain. The CDR3 is made up of 13 amino acids. Germline CDR1 and CDR2: MNHNS and SASEGT. Trimming took off 6 bases at V and 5 bases at J, with 13 bases between the two ends. The CDR3 DNA sequence: TGTGCCAGCAGCCCCCCCGTGAGGGAGACCCAGTACTTC. This codes for CASSPPVRETQYF.